A selection of T cell receptor beta chains follows, all from one sample in a study of CD8 T cells in ankylosing spondylitis. Each CDR3 protein gets one entry after TCRdb re-called the 5' RACE reads with MiXCR. The data hold some 270,000 distinct CDR3 sequences, with around 32% observed a single time. Sequenced input: blood, either unsorted or a sorted T cell fraction (not recorded which). These receptors were taken from a male donor with ankylosing spondylitis or in good health (not recorded which). Both conserved end residues are part of each CDR3. The D gene is left open where the match is weak. Only some rows state a clone size, as once, few, many or a class for expanded clones.

clone_size	d_call	v_call	j_call	cdr3_aa	cdr3_nt
NA	NA	TRBV20-1	TRBJ2-5	CSARRGFGEPQYF	TGCAGTGCTAGGAGGGGATTTGGAGAGCCCCAGTACTTC
NA	NA	TRBV10-3	TRBJ1-5	CAISESLLRDQPQHF	TGTGCCATCAGTGAGTCCTTGCTTCGGGATCAGCCCCAGCATTTT
NA	NA	TRBV2	TRBJ2-1	CASREDVSLSYNEQFF	TGTGCCAGCAGAGAAGACGTGTCCCTCTCCTACAATGAGCAGTTCTTC
few	TRBD2	TRBV20-1	TRBJ2-7	CSARTSGGSYEQYF	TGCAGTGCCCGGACTAGCGGGGGGTCCTACGAGCAGTACTTC
few	NA	TRBV5-5	TRBJ2-5	CASTTVVPVETQYF	TGTGCCAGCACCACGGTCGTACCGGTAGAGACCCAGTACTTC
few	TRBD1	TRBV6-1	TRBJ2-2	CASRPRDRPTGELFF	TGTGCCAGCAGGCCTAGGGACAGACCCACCGGGGAGCTGTTTTTT
NA	TRBD1	TRBV29-1	TRBJ1-2	CSALQGAWYGYTF	TGCAGCGCTCTACAGGGGGCTTGGTATGGCTACACCTTC
few	TRBD2	TRBV20-1	TRBJ2-3	CSARPGGSDTQYF	TGCAGTGCTAGACCGGGAGGCTCAGATACGCAGTATTTT
NA	NA	TRBV7-9	TRBJ2-7	CASSPHEGGPSYEQYF	TGTGCCAGCAGCCCCCATGAGGGGGGGCCGAGCTACGAGCAGTACTTC
once	TRBD2	TRBV27	TRBJ2-3	CASSSPHGGATDTQYF	TGTGCCAGCAGTTCCCCTCACGGGGGGGCCACAGATACGCAGTATTTT
few	NA	TRBV12-3/TRBV12-4	TRBJ2-7	CASSPWDNYEQYF	TGTGCCAGCAGCCCGTGGGACAACTACGAGCAGTACTTC